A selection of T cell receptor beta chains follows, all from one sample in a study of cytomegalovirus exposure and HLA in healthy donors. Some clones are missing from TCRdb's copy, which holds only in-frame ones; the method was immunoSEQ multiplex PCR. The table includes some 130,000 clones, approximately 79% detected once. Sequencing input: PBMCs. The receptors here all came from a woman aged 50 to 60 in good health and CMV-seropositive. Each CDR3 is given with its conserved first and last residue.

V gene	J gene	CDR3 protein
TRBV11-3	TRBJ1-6	CASSFHRVNNSPLHF
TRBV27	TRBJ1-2	CASSTLQGMPDGYTF
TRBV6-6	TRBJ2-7	CASNQPTGGPYEQYF
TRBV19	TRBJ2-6	CASSRTGGYSGANVLTF
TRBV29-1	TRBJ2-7	CSVGGGYEQYF
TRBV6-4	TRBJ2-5	CASSEGQGAGLGYF
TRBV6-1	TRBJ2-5	CASSENPNPLVWETQYF
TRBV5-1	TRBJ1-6	CASSLGQGFNSPLHF
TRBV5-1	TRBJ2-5	CASSLAYLSSGKKTQYF
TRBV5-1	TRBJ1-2	CASSNPGEGSGYTF
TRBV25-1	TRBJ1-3	CASSPTGSSGNTIYF
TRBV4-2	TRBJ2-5	CASSPSGRGETQYF
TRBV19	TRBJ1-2	CASITPQTGPNYGYTF
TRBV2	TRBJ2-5	CASSPEREGTQYF
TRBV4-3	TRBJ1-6	CASSQDNELNSPLHF
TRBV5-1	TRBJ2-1	CASSGGGGRNEQFF
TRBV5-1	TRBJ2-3	CASSEGPSGGARDTQYF
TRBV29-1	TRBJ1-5	CSESCGTDLNREPQHF
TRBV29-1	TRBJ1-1	CSVGAGGNTEAFF
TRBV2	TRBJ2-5	CAGRGDQETQYF
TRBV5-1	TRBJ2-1	CASSLVSGGYNEQFF
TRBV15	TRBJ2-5	CATSRAPGPETQYF
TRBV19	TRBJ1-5	CASSIVGGNSNQPQHF
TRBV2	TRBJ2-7	CASSELRGGKQYF
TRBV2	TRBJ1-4	CASSEREEKLFF
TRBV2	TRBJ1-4	CASSVQNSNEKLFF
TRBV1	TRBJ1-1	CTSSRGTRAFF
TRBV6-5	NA	CASSYYRGRGYEQYF
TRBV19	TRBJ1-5	CASSATGQGHNQPQHF
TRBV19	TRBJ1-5	CASTRQGDREGGQPQHF
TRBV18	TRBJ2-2	CASSPASVHTGELFF
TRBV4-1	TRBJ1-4	CASSPGDRGHEKLFF
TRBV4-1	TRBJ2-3	CASSWFGSGGASTDTQYF
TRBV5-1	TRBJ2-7	CASRKDRGIYEQYF
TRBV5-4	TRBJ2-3	CASSPVYGTDTQYF
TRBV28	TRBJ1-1	CASSGGTEAFF
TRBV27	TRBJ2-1	CASISAGGHNEQFF
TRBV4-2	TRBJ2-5	CASSLNLPTSEGEETQYF
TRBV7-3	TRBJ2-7	CASSSTGGDEQYF
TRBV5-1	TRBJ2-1	CASSFLPYEGGGNNEQFF
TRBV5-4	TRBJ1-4	CASSPGQVNEKLFF
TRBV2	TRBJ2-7	CASSGSDRPPYEQYF
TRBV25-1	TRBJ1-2	CASSGFSQRTGDGYTF
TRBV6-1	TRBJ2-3	CASSESGGLTDTQYF
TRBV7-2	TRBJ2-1	CASSPDLAGNNEQFF
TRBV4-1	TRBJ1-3	CASSQDRVPDRVSSGNTIYF
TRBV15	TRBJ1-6	CATSATPGQVDSPLHF
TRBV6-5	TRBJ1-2	CASSMGQESDGYTF
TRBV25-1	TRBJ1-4	CASSEQGVTRFF
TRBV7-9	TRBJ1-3	CASSPAGNTIYF
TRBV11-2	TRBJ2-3	CASSLPSRDTQYF
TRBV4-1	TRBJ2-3	CASRLGQGSTDTQYF
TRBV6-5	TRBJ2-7	CASRHPSSYEQYF
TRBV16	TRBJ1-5	CASSQSQGGQPQHF
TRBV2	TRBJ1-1	CASSYLTGETEAFF